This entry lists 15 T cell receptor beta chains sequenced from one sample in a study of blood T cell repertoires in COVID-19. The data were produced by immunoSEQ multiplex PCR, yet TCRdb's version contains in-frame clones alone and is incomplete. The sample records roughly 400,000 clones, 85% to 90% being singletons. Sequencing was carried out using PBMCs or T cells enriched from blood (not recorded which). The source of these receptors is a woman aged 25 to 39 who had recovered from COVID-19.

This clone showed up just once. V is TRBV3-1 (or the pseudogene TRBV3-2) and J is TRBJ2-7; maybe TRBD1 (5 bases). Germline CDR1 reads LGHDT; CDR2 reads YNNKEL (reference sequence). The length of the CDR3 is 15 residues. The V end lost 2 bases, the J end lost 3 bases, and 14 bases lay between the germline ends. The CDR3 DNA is TGTGCCAGCAGCCAATGGGGCAGGGCGAACTACGAGCAGTACTTC. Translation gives CASSQWGRANYEQYF.

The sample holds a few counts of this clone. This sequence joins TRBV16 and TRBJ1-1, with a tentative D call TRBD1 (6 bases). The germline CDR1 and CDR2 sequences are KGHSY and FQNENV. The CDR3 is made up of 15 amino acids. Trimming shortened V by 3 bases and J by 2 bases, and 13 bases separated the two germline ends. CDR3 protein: CASSQLQGVNTEAFF. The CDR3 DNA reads TGTGCCAGCAGCCAGTTACAGGGTGTAAACACTGAAGCTTTCTTT. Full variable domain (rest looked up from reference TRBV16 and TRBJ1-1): GEEVAQTPKHLVRGEGQKAKLYCAPIKGHSYVFWYQQVLKNEFKFLISFQNENVFDETGMPKERFSAKCLPNSPCSLEIQATKLEDSAVYFCASSQLQGVNTEAFFGQGTRLTVV.

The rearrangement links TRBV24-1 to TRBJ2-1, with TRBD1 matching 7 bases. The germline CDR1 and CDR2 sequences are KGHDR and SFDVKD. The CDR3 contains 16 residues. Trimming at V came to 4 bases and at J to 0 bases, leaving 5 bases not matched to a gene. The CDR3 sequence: CATSDPQGSSYNEQFF. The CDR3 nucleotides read TGTGCCACCAGTGACCCACAGGGGAGCTCCTACAATGAGCAGTTCTTC.

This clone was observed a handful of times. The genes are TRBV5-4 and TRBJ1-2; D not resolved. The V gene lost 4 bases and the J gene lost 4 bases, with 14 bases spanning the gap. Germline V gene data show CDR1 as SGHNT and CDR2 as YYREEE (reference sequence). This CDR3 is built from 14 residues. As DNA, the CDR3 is TGTGCCAGCAGCCTTCCGAGGGAAAGCTATGGCTACACCTTC. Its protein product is CASSLPRESYGYTF. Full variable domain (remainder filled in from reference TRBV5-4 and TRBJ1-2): ETGVTQSPTHLIKTRGQQVTLRCSSQSGHNTVSWYQQALGQGPQFIFQYYREEENGRGNFPPRFSGLQFPNYSSELNVNALELDDSALYLCASSLPRESYGYTFGSGTRLTVV.

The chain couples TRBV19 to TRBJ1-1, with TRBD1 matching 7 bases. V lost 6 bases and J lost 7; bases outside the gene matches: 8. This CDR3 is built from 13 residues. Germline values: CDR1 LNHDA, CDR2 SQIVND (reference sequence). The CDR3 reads CASRTQGYGEAFF. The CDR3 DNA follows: TGTGCCAGTAGGACACAGGGGTACGGTGAAGCTTTCTTT.

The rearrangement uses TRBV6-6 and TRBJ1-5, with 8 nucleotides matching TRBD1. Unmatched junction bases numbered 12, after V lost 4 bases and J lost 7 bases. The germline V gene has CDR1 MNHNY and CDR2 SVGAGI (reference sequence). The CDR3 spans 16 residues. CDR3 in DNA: TGTGCCAGCAGTTCCAGGGGGCCCAGGGTGGAACAGCCCCAGCATTTT. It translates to CASSSRGPRVEQPQHF.

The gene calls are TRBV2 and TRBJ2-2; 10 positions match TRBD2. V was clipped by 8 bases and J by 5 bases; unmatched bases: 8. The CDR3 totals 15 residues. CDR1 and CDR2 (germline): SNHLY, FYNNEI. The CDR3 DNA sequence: TGTGCCAGCGTGCAACTAGCGGGGCCGACCGGGGAGCTGTTTTTT. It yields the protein CASVQLAGPTGELFF. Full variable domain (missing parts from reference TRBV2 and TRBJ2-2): EPEVTQTPSHQVTQMGQEVILRCVPISNHLYFYWYRQILGQKVEFLVSFYNNEISEKSEIFDDQFSVERPDGSNFTLKIRSTKLEDSAMYFCASVQLAGPTGELFFGEGSRLTVL.

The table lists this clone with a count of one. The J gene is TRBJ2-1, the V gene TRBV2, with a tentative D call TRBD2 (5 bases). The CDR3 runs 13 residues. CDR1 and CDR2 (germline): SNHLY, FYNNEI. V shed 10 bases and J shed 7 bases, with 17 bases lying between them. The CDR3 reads CATLPMGANEQFF. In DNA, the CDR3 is TGTGCCACACTCCCAATGGGAGCGAATGAGCAGTTCTTC.

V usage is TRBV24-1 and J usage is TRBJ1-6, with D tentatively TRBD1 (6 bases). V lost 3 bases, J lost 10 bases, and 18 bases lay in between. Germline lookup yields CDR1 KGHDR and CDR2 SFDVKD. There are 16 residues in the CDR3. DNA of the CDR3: TGTGCCACCAGTGATCCAAAGGACAGTAATGACTCACCCCTCCACTTT. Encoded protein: CATSDPKDSNDSPLHF.

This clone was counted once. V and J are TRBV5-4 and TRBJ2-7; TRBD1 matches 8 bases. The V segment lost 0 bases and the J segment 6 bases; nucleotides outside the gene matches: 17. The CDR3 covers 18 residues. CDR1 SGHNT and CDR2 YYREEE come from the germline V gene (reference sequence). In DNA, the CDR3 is TGTGCCAGCAGCTTGGGGGCAGGGGGCGCGTTTCGCCGTAGCGAGCAGTACTTC. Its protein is CASSLGAGGAFRRSEQYF. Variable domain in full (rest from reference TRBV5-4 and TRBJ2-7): ETGVTQSPTHLIKTRGQQVTLRCSSQSGHNTVSWYQQALGQGPQFIFQYYREEENGRGNFPPRFSGLQFPNYSSELNVNALELDDSALYLCASSLGAGGAFRRSEQYFGPGTRLTVT.

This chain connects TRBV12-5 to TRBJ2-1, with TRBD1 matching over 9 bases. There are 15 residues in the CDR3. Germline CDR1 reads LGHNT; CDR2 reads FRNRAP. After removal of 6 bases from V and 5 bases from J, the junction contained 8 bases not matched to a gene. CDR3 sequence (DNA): TGTGCTAGTGGCCGACACCGGGACAGGGACAATGAGCAGTTCTTC. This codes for CASGRHRDRDNEQFF. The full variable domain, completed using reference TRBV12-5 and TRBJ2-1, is DARVTQTPRHKVTEMGQEVTMRCQPILGHNTVFWYRQTMMQGLELLAYFRNRAPLDDSGMPKDRFSAEMPDATLATLKIQPSEPRDSAVYFCASGRHRDRDNEQFFGPGTRLTVL.

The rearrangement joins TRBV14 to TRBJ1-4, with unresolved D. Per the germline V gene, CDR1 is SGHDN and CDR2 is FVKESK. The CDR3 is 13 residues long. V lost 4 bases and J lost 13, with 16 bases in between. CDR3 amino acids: CASSPVSMARLFF. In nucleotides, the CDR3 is TGTGCCAGCAGCCCGGTTTCGATGGCTAGACTGTTTTTT. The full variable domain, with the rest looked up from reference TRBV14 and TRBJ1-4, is EAGVTQFPSHSVIEKGQTVTLRCDPISGHDNLYWYRRVMGKEIKFLLHFVKESKQDESGMPNNRFLAERTGGTYSTLKVQPAELEDSGVYFCASSPVSMARLFFGSGTQLSVL.

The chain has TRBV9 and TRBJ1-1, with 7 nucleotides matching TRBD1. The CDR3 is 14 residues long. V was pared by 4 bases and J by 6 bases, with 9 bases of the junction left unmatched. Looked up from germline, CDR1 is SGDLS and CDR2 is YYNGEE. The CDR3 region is CASSPRTGPPEAFF. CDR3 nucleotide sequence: TGTGCCAGCAGCCCCCGGACAGGACCTCCTGAAGCTTTCTTT.

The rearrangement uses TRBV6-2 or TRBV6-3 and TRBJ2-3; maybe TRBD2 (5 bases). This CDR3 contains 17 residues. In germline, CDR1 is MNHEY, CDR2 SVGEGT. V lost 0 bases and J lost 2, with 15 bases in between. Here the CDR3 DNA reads TGTGCCAGCAGTTACTCGCCGGTCGGCGGGTCCACAGATACGCAGTATTTT. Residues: CASSYSPVGGSTDTQYF.

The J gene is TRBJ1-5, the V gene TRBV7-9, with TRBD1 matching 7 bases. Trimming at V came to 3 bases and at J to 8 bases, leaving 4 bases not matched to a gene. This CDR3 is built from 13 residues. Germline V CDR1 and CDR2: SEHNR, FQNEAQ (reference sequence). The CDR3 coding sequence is TGTGCCAGCAGCTTTGACAGGGTCGAGCCCCAGCATTTT. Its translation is CASSFDRVEPQHF.